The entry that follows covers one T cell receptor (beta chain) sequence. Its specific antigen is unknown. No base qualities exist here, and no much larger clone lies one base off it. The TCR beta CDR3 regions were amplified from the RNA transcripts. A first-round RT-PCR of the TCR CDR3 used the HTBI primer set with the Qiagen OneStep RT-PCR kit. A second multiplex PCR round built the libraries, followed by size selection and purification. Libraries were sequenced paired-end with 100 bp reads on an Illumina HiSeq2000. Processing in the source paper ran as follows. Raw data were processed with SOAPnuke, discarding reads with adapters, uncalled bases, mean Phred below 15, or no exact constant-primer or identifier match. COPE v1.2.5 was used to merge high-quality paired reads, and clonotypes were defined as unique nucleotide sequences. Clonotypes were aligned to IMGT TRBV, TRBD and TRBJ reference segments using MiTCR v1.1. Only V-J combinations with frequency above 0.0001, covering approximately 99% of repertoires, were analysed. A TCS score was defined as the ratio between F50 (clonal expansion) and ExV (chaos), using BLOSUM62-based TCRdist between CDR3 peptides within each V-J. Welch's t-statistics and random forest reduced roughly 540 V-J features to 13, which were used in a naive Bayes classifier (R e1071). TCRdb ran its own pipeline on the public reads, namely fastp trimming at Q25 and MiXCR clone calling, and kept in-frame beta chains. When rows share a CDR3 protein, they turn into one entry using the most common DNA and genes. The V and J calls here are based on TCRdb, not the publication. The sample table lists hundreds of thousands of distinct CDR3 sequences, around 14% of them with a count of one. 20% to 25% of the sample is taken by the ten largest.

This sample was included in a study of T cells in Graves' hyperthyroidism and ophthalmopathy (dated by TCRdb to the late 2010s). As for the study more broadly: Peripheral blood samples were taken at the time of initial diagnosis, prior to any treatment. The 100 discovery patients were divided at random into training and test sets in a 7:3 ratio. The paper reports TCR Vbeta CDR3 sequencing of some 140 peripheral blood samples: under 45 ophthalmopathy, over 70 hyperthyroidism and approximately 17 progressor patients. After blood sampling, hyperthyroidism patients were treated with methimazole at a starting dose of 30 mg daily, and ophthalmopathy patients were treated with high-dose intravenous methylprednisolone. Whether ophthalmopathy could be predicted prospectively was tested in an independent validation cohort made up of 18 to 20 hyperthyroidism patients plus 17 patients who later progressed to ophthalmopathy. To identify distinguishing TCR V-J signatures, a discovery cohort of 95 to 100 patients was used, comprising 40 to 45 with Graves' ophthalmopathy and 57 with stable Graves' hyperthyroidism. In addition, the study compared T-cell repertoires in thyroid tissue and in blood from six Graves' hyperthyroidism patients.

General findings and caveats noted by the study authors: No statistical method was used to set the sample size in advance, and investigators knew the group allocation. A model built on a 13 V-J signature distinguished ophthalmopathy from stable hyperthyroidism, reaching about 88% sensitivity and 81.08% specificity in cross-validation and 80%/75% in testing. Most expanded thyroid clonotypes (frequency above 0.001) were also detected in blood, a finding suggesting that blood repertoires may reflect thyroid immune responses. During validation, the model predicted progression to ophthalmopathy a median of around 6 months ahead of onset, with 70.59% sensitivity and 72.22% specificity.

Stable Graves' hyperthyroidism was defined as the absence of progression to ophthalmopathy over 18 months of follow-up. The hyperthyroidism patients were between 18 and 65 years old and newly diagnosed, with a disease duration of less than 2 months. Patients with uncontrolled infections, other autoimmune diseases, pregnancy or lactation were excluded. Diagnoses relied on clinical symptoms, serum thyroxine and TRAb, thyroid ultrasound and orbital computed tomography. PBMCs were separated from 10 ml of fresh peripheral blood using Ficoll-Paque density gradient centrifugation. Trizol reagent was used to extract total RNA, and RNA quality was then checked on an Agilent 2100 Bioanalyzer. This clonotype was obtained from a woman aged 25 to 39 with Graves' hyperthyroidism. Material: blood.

The CDR3 region has the sequence CASSASRAYEQYF. Read as DNA, the sequence is TGTGCCAGTAGTGCGTCCCGGGCCTACGAGCAGTACTTC. The chain joins TRBV19 to TRBJ2-7, with no D gene named confidently. According to the germline V gene (reference sequence), CDR1 reads LNHDA and CDR2 reads SQIVND. The CDR3 holds 13 amino acids from the cysteine to the phenylalanine. CDR3 DNA is the only sequence kept; it has 39 bases, read in frame from the first base. V is clipped by 5 bases and J by 2 bases, and the sequence between their germline boundaries is 10 bases long.